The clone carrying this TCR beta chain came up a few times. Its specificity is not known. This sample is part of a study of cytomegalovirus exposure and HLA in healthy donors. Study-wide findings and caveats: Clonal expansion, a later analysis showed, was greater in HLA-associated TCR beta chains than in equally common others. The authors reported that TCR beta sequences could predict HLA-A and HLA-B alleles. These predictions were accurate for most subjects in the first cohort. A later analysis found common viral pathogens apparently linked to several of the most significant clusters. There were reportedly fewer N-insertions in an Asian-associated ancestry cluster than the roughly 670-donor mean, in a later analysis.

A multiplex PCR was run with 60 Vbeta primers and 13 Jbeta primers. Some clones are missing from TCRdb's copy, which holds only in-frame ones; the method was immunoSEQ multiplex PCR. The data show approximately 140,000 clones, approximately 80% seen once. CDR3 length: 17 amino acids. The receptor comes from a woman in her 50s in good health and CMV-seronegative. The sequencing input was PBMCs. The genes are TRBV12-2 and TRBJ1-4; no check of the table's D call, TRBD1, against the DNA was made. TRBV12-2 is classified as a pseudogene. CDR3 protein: CASRLPQPGTGREKLFF. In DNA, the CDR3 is TGTGCAAGTCGCTTACCACAACCGGGGACAGGGAGAGAAAAACTGTTTTTT.